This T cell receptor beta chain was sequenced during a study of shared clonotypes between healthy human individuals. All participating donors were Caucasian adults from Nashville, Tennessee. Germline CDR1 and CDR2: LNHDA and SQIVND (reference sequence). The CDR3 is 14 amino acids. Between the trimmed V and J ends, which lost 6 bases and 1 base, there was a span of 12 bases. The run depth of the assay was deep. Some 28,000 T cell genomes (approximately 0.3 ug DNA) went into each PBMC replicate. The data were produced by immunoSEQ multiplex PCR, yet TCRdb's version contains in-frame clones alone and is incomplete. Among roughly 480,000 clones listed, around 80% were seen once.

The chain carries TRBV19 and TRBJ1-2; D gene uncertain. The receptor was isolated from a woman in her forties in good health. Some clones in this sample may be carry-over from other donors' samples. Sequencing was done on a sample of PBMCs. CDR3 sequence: CASSPDLFNYGYTF. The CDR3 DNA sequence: TGTGCCAGTAGCCCCGATTTGTTTAACTATGGCTACACCTTC.